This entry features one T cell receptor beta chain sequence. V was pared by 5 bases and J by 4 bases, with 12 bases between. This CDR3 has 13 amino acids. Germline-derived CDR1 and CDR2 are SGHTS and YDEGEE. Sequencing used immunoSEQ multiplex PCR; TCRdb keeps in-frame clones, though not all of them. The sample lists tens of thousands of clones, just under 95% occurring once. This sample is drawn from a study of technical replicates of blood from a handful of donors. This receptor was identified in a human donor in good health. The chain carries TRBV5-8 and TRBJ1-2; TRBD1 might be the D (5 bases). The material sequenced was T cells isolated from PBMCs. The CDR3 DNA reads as TGTGCCAGCAGTCAAGGACAAAGCTATGGCTACACCTTC. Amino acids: CASSQGQSYGYTF.